Described below is a single TCR beta chain sequence and its context. This entry comes from a study of cytomegalovirus exposure and HLA in healthy donors. The PCR employed 60 Vbeta primers together with 13 Jbeta primers. Method: immunoSEQ multiplex PCR; TCRdb's copy keeps in-frame clones and lacks some. This table holds 100,000 to 150,000 clones. This CDR3 is built from 15 residues. J gave up 10 bases and V 1 base, and 8 bases lay outside the gene matches. From germline, CDR1 is SGHKS and CDR2 YYEKEE (reference sequence). This TCR derives from a man aged 35 to 55 in good health and CMV-seronegative. The chain links TRBV5-5 to TRBJ2-1, with 10 bases that match TRBD2. The sample comprised PBMCs. The CDR3 DNA follows: TGTGCCAGCAGCTTGACTAGCGGGAAGTTAGTCGAGCAGTTCTTC. This encodes CASSLTSGKLVEQFF.